Below are 27 T cell receptor beta chains sequenced from a single sample in a study of cytomegalovirus exposure and HLA in healthy donors. Both 60 Vbeta primers and 13 Jbeta primers went into the PCR. Data came from immunoSEQ multiplex PCR; TCRdb stores just in-frame clones and leaves some out. The sample carries approximately 100,000 clones, almost 80% recorded once. The specimen sequenced was PBMCs. Source of these receptors: a man aged 45-65 years in good health and CMV-seropositive.

The gene calls are TRBV28 and TRBJ2-5; D is possibly TRBD1 (5 bases). The CDR3 sequence is 16 residues long. V was clipped by 2 bases and J by 5 bases, with 18 bases between them. CDR1 and CDR2 from the germline V gene are MDHEN and SYDVKM. CDR3 bases: TGTGCCAGCAGTTTAGCTGACAGTTCCCACAGGGAGACCCAGTACTTC. It encodes CASSLADSSHRETQYF.

Concerning this clone itself: At one boundary the junction diverges from the germline segment, which might be a read error. J is TRBJ2-1 and V is TRBV14; D is uncertain. The CDR3 runs 11 residues. Germline-derived CDR1 and CDR2 are SGHDN and FVKESK. The CDR3 DNA reads as TGTGCCAGCAGCTATTACAGTGAGCAGTTCTTC. Amino acid sequence: CASSYYSEQFF.

J is TRBJ2-7 and V is TRBV5-7; the match to TRBD2 covers 8 bases. TRBV5-7 counts as an open reading frame of uncertain function. This CDR3 spans 14 amino acids. V lost 6 bases, J lost 3 bases, and 8 bases stayed unmatched. CDR3 in amino acids: CASKEGGRNYEQYF. CDR3 nucleotides: TGTGCCAGCAAAGAGGGCGGGAGGAACTACGAGCAGTACTTC.

The rearrangement links TRBV10-2 to TRBJ1-5; TRBD1 agrees at 8 bases. The length of the CDR3 is 13 residues. Trimming cost V 8 bases and J 4 bases; bases outside gene matches: 4. Germline CDR1 and CDR2: WSHSY and SAAADI. This chain's CDR3 is CASAGGWNQPQHF. The CDR3 DNA reads as TGCGCCAGCGCAGGGGGCTGGAATCAGCCCCAGCATTTT.

The J gene is TRBJ2-2, the V gene TRBV2; weak D call: TRBD1 (5 bases). The CDR3 spans 15 residues. Germline CDR1 reads SNHLY; CDR2 reads FYNNEI. Trimming removed 4 bases at V and 0 bases at J, with 9 bases between. This chain's CDR3 is CASSVTGSNTGELFF. The CDR3 DNA is TGTGCCAGCAGTGTAACAGGATCGAACACCGGGGAGCTGTTTTTT.

This rearrangement joins TRBV29-1 to TRBJ1-1; weak D call: TRBD1 (5 bases). The CDR3 spans 15 residues. CDR1 is SQVTM and CDR2 is ANQGSEA in the germline V gene. Trimming pared 7 bases from V and 1 base from J, leaving 19 bases between. CDR3 residues: CSAKGEGGENTEAFF. CDR3 DNA: TGCAGCGCCAAAGGGGAGGGTGGGGAGAACACTGAAGCTTTCTTT.

The chain links TRBV6-1 to TRBJ2-7; TRBD2 matches 10 bases. The junction had 0 bases not matched to a gene; V was cut back by 5 bases and J by 2 bases. Germline V gene sequence: CDR1 MNHNS, CDR2 SASEGT. The CDR3 contains 13 residues. The CDR3 sequence is CASSSGRAYEQYF. In nucleotides, the CDR3 is TGTGCCAGCAGTAGCGGGAGGGCCTACGAGCAGTACTTC.

This chain links TRBV29-1 with TRBJ2-3; 7 nucleotides match TRBD1. Germline-derived CDR1 and CDR2 are SQVTM and ANQGSEA. Trimming removed 5 bases from V and 1 base from J; junction bases left unmatched: 3. CDR3 length equals 13 residues. CDR3 in amino acids: CSVSGQGTDTQYF. The CDR3 DNA is TGCAGCGTTTCAGGACAGGGCACAGATACGCAGTATTTT.

The chain recombines TRBV7-9 with TRBJ2-3; D is unclear. CDR1 is SEHNR, CDR2 FQNEAQ, per germline (reference sequence). The CDR3 spans 16 residues. V lost 2 bases to trimming and J lost 5 bases, with 17 bases between them. CDR3 sequence reads: CASSLSAVLSGDTQYF. The CDR3 DNA reads as TGTGCCAGCAGCTTATCCGCGGTGCTGAGTGGAGATACGCAGTATTTT.

The chain links TRBV27 to TRBJ2-7; maybe TRBD2 (6 bases). This CDR3 contains 13 residues. From germline, CDR1 is MNHEY and CDR2 SMNVEV (reference sequence). V dropped 5 bases and J dropped 6 bases, with 14 bases sitting between them. CDR3 nucleotide sequence: TGTGCCAGCAGTAGGAGGGTGGGCTCCGAGCAGTACTTC. Protein: CASSRRVGSEQYF.

This chain links TRBV15 with TRBJ2-5; possibly TRBD2 for D (5 bases). V was trimmed by 5 bases and J by 13 bases, leaving 11 bases between them. Germline CDR1 and CDR2: LNHNV and YYDKDF (reference sequence). CDR3 length equals 10 residues. Written as DNA, the CDR3 is TGTGCCACCAGCCCGGGGTGGAGGTACTTC. It codes for CATSPGWRYF.

This clone was counted a single time. This chain uses TRBV27 with TRBJ2-1, with TRBD2 as a possible D gene (6 bases). The V end lost 3 bases, the J end lost 4 bases, and 13 bases lay between the germline ends. The CDR3 spans 15 residues. Germline V gene sequence: CDR1 MNHEY, CDR2 SMNVEV (reference sequence). The CDR3 bases are TGTGCCAGCAGTTTTTGGAGGGCCGGATACAATGAGCAGTTCTTC. This encodes CASSFWRAGYNEQFF.

The chain has TRBV5-4 and TRBJ2-3, with 12 bases fitting TRBD2. The CDR3 totals 15 residues. Germline lookup yields CDR1 SGHNT and CDR2 YYREEE (reference sequence). V was clipped by 3 bases and J by 6 bases; unmatched bases: 5. The DNA of the CDR3 is TGTGCCAGCAGCTCGACTAGCGGGAGTGGCGATACGCAGTATTTT. Translating gives CASSSTSGSGDTQYF.

This rearrangement joins TRBV2 to TRBJ1-5; maybe TRBD1 (6 bases). This CDR3 spans 15 amino acids. Trimming stripped 6 bases from V and 0 bases from J, with 12 bases between. Germline CDR1 reads SNHLY; CDR2 reads FYNNEI. The CDR3: CASRRTDNSNQPQHF. As DNA, the CDR3 is TGTGCCAGCAGGAGGACAGACAATAGCAATCAGCCCCAGCATTTT. Full variable domain (remainder filled in from reference TRBV2 and TRBJ1-5): EPEVTQTPSHQVTQMGQEVILRCVPISNHLYFYWYRQILGQKVEFLVSFYNNEISEKSEIFDDQFSVERPDGSNFTLKIRSTKLEDSAMYFCASRRTDNSNQPQHFGDGTRLSIL.

This chain connects TRBV7-2 to TRBJ2-2; D unresolved. Trimming shortened V by 5 bases and J by 2 bases, and 12 bases separated the two germline ends. The length of the CDR3 is 15 residues. CDR1 and CDR2 from the germline V gene are SGHTA and FQGNSA. The DNA for the CDR3 is TGTGCCAGCAGCCTACTGGCGGCTAACACCGGGGAGCTGTTTTTT. This translates into CASSLLAANTGELFF.

The rearrangement links TRBV11-3 to TRBJ2-5; 10 bases line up with TRBD2. The CDR3 runs 16 residues. In germline, CDR1 is SGHNT, CDR2 YENEEA. The V gene end was trimmed by 5 bases and the J gene end by 2 bases; junction bases not matched to a gene: 8. For the CDR3, the DNA is TGTGCCAGCAGCCTTGGGGCTAGCGGGAGTCAAGAGACCCAGTACTTC. It encodes CASSLGASGSQETQYF.

The J gene is TRBJ1-1, the V gene TRBV9, with D maybe TRBD1 (5 bases). Germline CDR1 is SGDLS and CDR2 is YYNGEE. The CDR3 has 13 residues. With 7 bases removed from V and 1 base from J, the gap between germline ends came to 11 bases. The CDR3 reads CASGWGRNTEAFF. CDR3 DNA sequence: TGTGCCAGCGGCTGGGGCAGGAACACTGAAGCTTTCTTT.

The chain combines TRBV6-6 with TRBJ2-3; 7 bases line up with TRBD2. Trimming cost V 0 bases and J 1 base; bases outside gene matches: 4. Germline values: CDR1 MNHNY, CDR2 SVGAGI (reference sequence). The CDR3 totals 16 residues. Written as DNA, the CDR3 is TGTGCCAGCAGTTACTCCGGCGGGAGAGGCACAGATACGCAGTATTTT. Translating gives CASSYSGGRGTDTQYF.

The chain carries TRBV19 and TRBJ2-3, with a tentative D call TRBD2 (6 bases). Germline lookup yields CDR1 LNHDA and CDR2 SQIVND (reference sequence). Trimming cost V 1 base and J 1 base, with 6 bases left between them. CDR3 size: 14 residues. The CDR3 reads CASSIAGGTDTQYF. The DNA for the CDR3 is TGTGCCAGTAGTATAGCGGGAGGCACAGATACGCAGTATTTT.

This clone turned up a few times. The chain carries TRBV19 and TRBJ1-1; the D gene is possibly TRBD1 (5 bases). Germline values: CDR1 LNHDA, CDR2 SQIVND (reference sequence). This CDR3 spans 16 amino acids. V was pared by 8 bases and J by 0 bases, with 19 bases between. CDR3 in DNA: TGTGCCAGTGAGTCGACGGGGGTGGTCATGAACACTGAAGCTTTCTTT. It encodes CASESTGVVMNTEAFF.

The chain carries TRBV5-5 and TRBJ2-7; 8 positions agree with TRBD1. The CDR3 loop spans 15 amino acids. The V segment lost 2 bases and the J segment 4 bases; nucleotides outside the gene matches: 8. Germline loops: CDR1 SGHKS, CDR2 YYEKEE (reference sequence). This CDR3 is CASSFDQGAIYEQYF. The CDR3 DNA follows: TGTGCCAGCAGCTTCGACCAGGGGGCTATTTACGAGCAGTACTTC.

J is TRBJ1-1 and V is TRBV11-3, with D possibly matching TRBD1 (5 bases). V was cut by 0 bases and J by 7 bases, with 6 bases left in between. This CDR3 spans 12 amino acids. Germline V lookup: CDR1 SGHNT, CDR2 YENEEA. The CDR3 DNA reads TGTGCCAGCAGCTTAGATACAGGTGAAGCTTTCTTT. It translates to CASSLDTGEAFF.

The chain links TRBV6-1 to TRBJ2-3; 9 positions agree with TRBD1. Germline trimming cut 7 bases from V and 8 bases from J; bases unmatched to any gene: 13. The CDR3 sequence is 15 residues long. The germline V gene encodes CDR1 MNHNS and CDR2 SASEGT. The DNA for the CDR3 is TGTGCCAGCATTCTCTTCCCGGGACAGGGAACTACGCAGTATTTT. Translating gives CASILFPGQGTTQYF.

The chain is built from TRBV10-3 and TRBJ2-5, with 12 bases that match TRBD2. The J call may not be correct, given that the DNA end is closer to TRBJ2-7. The CDR3 has 17 residues. Germline V gene lookup returns CDR1 ENHRY and CDR2 SYGVKD. The CDR3 reads CAISEPTLAGGLYEQYF. CDR3 sequence (DNA): TGTGCCATCAGTGAGCCTACTCTAGCGGGAGGGTTGTACGAGCAGTACTTC.

V and J are TRBV4-2 and TRBJ1-3; D remains ambiguous. Between the trimmed V and J ends, which lost 0 bases and 2 bases, there was a span of 8 bases. The CDR3 is made up of 15 amino acids. Germline values: CDR1 LGHNA, CDR2 YNFKEQ. The DNA of the CDR3 is TGTGCCAGCAGCCAAGATGCCGCTACTGGAAACACCATATATTTT. Encoded protein: CASSQDAATGNTIYF.

V and J are TRBV5-4 and TRBJ2-7; TRBD1 matches at 7 bases. Germline trimming cut 4 bases from V and 2 bases from J; bases unmatched to any gene: 9. The CDR3 covers 15 residues. Germline CDR1 and CDR2: SGHNT and YYREEE (reference sequence). The chain's CDR3 is CASSPDRFTAYEQYF. DNA for the CDR3: TGTGCCAGCAGCCCGGACAGGTTTACTGCCTACGAGCAGTACTTC.

The J gene is TRBJ2-2, the V gene TRBV4-1; D call uncertain. The CDR3 has 13 residues. Trimming removed 2 bases from V and 4 bases from J, with 5 bases in between. The germline CDR1 and CDR2 sequences are MGHRA and YSYEKL. This CDR3 is CASSQILTGELFF. In DNA, the CDR3 is TGCGCCAGCAGCCAAATTCTCACCGGGGAGCTGTTTTTT.